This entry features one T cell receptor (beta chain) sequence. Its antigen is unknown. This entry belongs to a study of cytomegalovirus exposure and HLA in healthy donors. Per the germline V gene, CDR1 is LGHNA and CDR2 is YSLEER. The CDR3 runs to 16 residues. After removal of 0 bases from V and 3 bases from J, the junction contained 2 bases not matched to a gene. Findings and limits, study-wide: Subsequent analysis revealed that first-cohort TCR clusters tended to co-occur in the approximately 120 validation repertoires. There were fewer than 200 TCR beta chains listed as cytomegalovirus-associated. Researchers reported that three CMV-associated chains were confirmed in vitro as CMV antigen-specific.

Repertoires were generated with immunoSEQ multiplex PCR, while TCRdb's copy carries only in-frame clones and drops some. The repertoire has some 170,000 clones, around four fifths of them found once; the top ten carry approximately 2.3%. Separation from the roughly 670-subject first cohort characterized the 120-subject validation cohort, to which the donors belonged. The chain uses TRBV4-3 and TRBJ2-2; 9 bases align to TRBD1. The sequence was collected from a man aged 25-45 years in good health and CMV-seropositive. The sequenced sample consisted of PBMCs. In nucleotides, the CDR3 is TGCGCCAGCAGCCAAGATGGACAGGGGCACACCGGGGAGCTGTTTTTT. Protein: CASSQDGQGHTGELFF.